The source of this T cell receptor beta chain is a study of OX40 agonist ivuxolimab in advanced cancers. Notes on the study in general: Among the least clonally expanded were partial responders at 0.1-3.0 mg/kg.

About this clone itself: Its antigen is unknown.

The data were produced by immunoSEQ multiplex PCR, yet TCRdb's version contains in-frame clones alone and is incomplete. The table includes about 68,000 clones, 65% to 90% detected once. This CDR3 contains 13 residues. Germline V gene sequence: CDR1 SGHNT, CDR2 YYREEE (reference sequence). V shed 4 bases and J 1 base; nucleotides not matched to a gene: 2. The origin of this receptor is an adult with an advanced solid tumor such as melanoma, head and neck, liver or kidney cancer. The material sequenced was CD4+ or CD8+ T cells sorted from blood, taken in a trial of the OX40 agonist ivuxolimab. The chain links TRBV5-4 to TRBJ2-7; 7 bases map to TRBD1. As DNA, the CDR3 is TGTGCCAGCAGCCGACAGGGTTCCTACGAGCAGTACTTC. Translation gives CASSRQGSYEQYF. The variable domain in full, with the rest retrieved from reference TRBV5-4 and TRBJ2-7, is ETGVTQSPTHLIKTRGQQVTLRCSSQSGHNTVSWYQQALGQGPQFIFQYYREEENGRGNFPPRFSGLQFPNYSSELNVNALELDDSALYLCASSRQGSYEQYFGPGTRLTVT.